This T cell receptor (beta chain) originates from a study of T cell responses to AZD1222 COVID-19 vaccine. In the study overall: Second-dose groups at about 4 or about 12 weeks were pooled.

The study's findings and limits: Two doses of AZD1222 preceded a rise in Spike-specific TCR breadth and depth. Reports say nearly half of spike-specific TCRs go after unmutated variant regions. There were vaccine-associated CD4 TCRs across spike, dominant at 160-218 and 743-854.

Using immunoSEQ multiplex PCR, the repertoire was profiled, and TCRdb retains in-frame clones only, with some absent. Counted here are fewer than 150,000 clones, about nine tenths occurring once; the ten biggest clones make up roughly 3.2%. This clone has just one count. What it recognizes is unknown. Trimming pared 4 bases from V and 2 bases from J, leaving 32 bases between. This CDR3 comprises 21 residues. Germline CDR1 reads LNHDA; CDR2 reads SQIVND (reference sequence). This clonotype was obtained from an adult in good health. This chain connects TRBV19 to TRBJ1-2, with TRBD1 as a possible D gene (5 bases). The sequencing used peripheral blood, collected on day 0 of AZD1222 vaccination. The CDR3 nucleotides read TGTGCCAGTAGTACCCTTTCCCCATATAATCGGGACCCTTGGGGGAACTATGGCTACACCTTC. Residues: CASSTLSPYNRDPWGNYGYTF.